This T cell receptor (beta chain) was observed in a study of T cell responses to AZD1222 COVID-19 vaccine. At the level of the study: Second-dose intervals near 4 or 12 weeks were combined. General study points: At baseline, seropositivity was found in only six AZD1222 recipients. After two AZD1222 doses, spike-specific TCR breadth and depth rose versus day 0. Reports say nearly half of spike-specific TCRs go after unmutated variant regions.

Here immunoSEQ multiplex PCR was the method, and the copy in TCRdb shows in-frame clones only, minus some. This sample carries 95,000 to 150,000 clones, 88% of them seen once, and the ten largest clones take 4% to 4.5%. This clone was observed a single time. Antigen unknown. Sequences were derived from peripheral blood, sampled on day 0 of AZD1222 vaccination. This TCR came from an adult in good health.

The CDR3 here is CASSQGLAGGNEETQYF. The CDR3 region has the DNA TGCGCCAGCAGCCAGGGACTAGCGGGGGGGAACGAAGAGACCCAGTACTTC. The rearrangement joins TRBV4-3 to TRBJ2-5, with 16 bases aligning to TRBD2. The trim removed 3 bases at V and 3 bases at J, leaving 4 bases unmatched. The CDR3 spans 17 residues. In germline, CDR1 is LGHNA, CDR2 YSLEER.